This entry features one TCR beta chain sequence. Clones were sequenced by immunoSEQ multiplex PCR, and TCRdb holds only the in-frame ones, with some missing. The sample records about 160,000 clones, over 75% being singletons. The germline CDR1 and CDR2 sequences are MNHEY and SVGAGI. The CDR3 length is 13 residues. V was trimmed by 8 bases and J by 4 bases, leaving 12 bases between them. These data originate in a study of blood T cell repertoires in COVID-19. Study in general: There were acute and convalescent COVID-19 samples, and they came from the United States, Italy and Spain. T cells, B-cell-depleted T cells, or PBMCs provided the cDNA or gDNA that served as material.

Study members were between roughly 18 and 89 years old and lived in some 22 US regions. Clinical histories supplied by participants themselves formed the basis of cohort assignment. The rearrangement joins TRBV6-5 to TRBJ1-5, with D tentatively TRBD1 (6 bases). Sequencing used PBMCs or T cells enriched from blood (not recorded which). This TCR came from a woman aged 45-65 years who had recovered from COVID-19. The CDR3 reads CASRDNHNQPQHF. Written as DNA, the CDR3 is TGTGCCAGCCGGGACAACCATAATCAGCCCCAGCATTTT.